These T cell receptor beta chains were read from a single sample in a study of cytomegalovirus exposure and HLA in healthy donors. TCRdb keeps only in-frame clones here, not all; method: immunoSEQ multiplex PCR. The repertoire holds 100,000 to 150,000 clones, under 90% seen once, with approximately 2% in the top ten. The sequenced sample consisted of PBMCs. The source of these receptors is a woman between 18 and 29 years old in good health and CMV-seronegative. The CDR3 runs from the conserved cysteine through the conserved F or W. The D gene is left open where the match is weak. Clone size, where shown, is once, few, many, or a class for clones that have expanded.

>.|TRBV9|TRBJ2-1|.
TGTGCCAGCAGCGTAGGGCAGGGCATCGGCAATGAGCAGTTCTTC
CASSVGQGIGNEQFF
>once|TRBV29-1|TRBJ2-1|.
TGCAGCGTTGAGGGGCAGGGGGGTTACAATGAGCAGTTCTTC
CSVEGQGGYNEQFF
>.|TRBV15|TRBJ1-5|.
TGTGCCACCAGCCAGGGAGGGGGTTTCAATCAGCCCCAGCATTTT
CATSQGGGFNQPQHF
>.|TRBV4-1|TRBJ2-1|TRBD1
TGCGCCAGCAGTATGACAGGGCTGGGGTCCTACAATGAGCAGTTCTTC
CASSMTGLGSYNEQFF
>.|TRBV5-6|TRBJ2-1|TRBD1
TGTGCCAGCAGCTTCGGACAGGGTCGCAATGAGCAGTTCTTC
CASSFGQGRNEQFF
>.|TRBV5-1|TRBJ1-2|TRBD1
TGCGCCAGCTGTGTGGGGGACAGGGGTGGCTACACCTTC
CASCVGDRGGYTF
>few|TRBV28|TRBJ2-7|TRBD2
TGTGCCAGCAGTATCAGCGTCCTAGCGGGGTACGAGCAGTACTTC
CASSISVLAGYEQYF
>few|TRBV2|TRBJ1-2|.
TGTGCCAGCATGACAACGGCTAACTATGGCTACACCTTC
CASMTTANYGYTF
>.|TRBV9|TRBJ2-1|.
TGTGCCAGCAGCGTCGTCGGGAGCTCCTACAATGAGCAGTTCTTC
CASSVVGSSYNEQFF
>.|TRBV9|TRBJ1-2|.
TGTGCCAGCAGCAATTATGCACGGGAAGGGGGAAAAAGCGGCTATGGCTACACCTTC
CASSNYAREGGKSGYGYTF
>.|TRBV19|TRBJ2-2|.
TGTGCCAGTAGTATGGCTGAAGGGAGTTGGAACACCGGGGAGCTGTTTTTT
CASSMAEGSWNTGELFF
>.|TRBV2|TRBJ2-7|TRBD1
TGTGCCACCACAGGGGATCGAGGACCCTACGAGCAGTACTTC
CATTGDRGPYEQYF
>.|TRBV11-3|TRBJ2-7|TRBD2
TGTGCCAGCAGCTTACTAGCGGGAGTCGAGCAGTACTTC
CASSLLAGVEQYF
>.|TRBV2|TRBJ2-3|.
TGTGCCAGCAGCAACTGGGACTTCACAGATACGCAGTATTTT
CASSNWDFTDTQYF
>.|TRBV29-1|TRBJ2-2|TRBD2
TGCAGCGTCGCCGGGACTAGCGGGGGCACCGGGGAGCTGTTTTTT
CSVAGTSGGTGELFF
>.|TRBV5-4|TRBJ1-2|TRBD1
TGTGCCAGCAGCTGGGGACAGGGGGCGTTCGTCGGCTACACCTTC
CASSWGQGAFVGYTF
>.|TRBV12-5|TRBJ2-3|.
TGTGCTAGTGGCCAACAGGGGGGGAGGGTCACAGATACGCAGTATTTT
CASGQQGGRVTDTQYF
>.|TRBV7-3|TRBJ1-2|.
TGTGCCAGCACTTCAAGGGGGTCTGGCTACACCTTC
CASTSRGSGYTF
>.|TRBV4-1|TRBJ2-7|TRBD2
TGCGCCAGCAGCCTGGGACTAGCGGGAGCGGGTGAGCAGTACTTC
CASSLGLAGAGEQYF
>few|TRBV18|TRBJ2-1|TRBD2
TGTGCCAGCTCACCGACTAGCGGGATAGGAAATGAGCAGTTCTTC
CASSPTSGIGNEQFF
>.|TRBV27|TRBJ1-5|.
TGTGCCAGCAGTTTATCGGGGGGGTCCCTCCAGCCCCAGCATTTT
CASSLSGGSLQPQHF
>.|TRBV5-1|TRBJ2-7|.
TGCGCCAGCAGAGATTTTGGAGGCAAGTCCTACGAGCAGTACTTC
CASRDFGGKSYEQYF
>.|TRBV6-1|TRBJ2-7|.
TGTGCCAGTTCCTTGGGCCGGTCCTACGAGCAGTACTTC
CASSLGRSYEQYF
>.|TRBV4-1|TRBJ2-1|TRBD2
TGCGCCAGCAGCCAAACTAGCGGGAGGGCGGACAATGAGCAGTTCTTC
CASSQTSGRADNEQFF
>.|TRBV11-2|TRBJ2-3|.
TGTGCCAGCAGCTTGGGCAGTTCAGATACGCAGTATTTT
CASSLGSSDTQYF
>.|TRBV11-2|TRBJ2-1|.
TGTGCCAGCAGCTTAGGGCTAGAGGAGGGAAGCTCCTACAATGAGCAGTTCTTC
CASSLGLEEGSSYNEQFF
>.|TRBV5-6|TRBJ1-2|.
TGTGCCAGCAGCTTAGGCGGGCGACGTGAGGGCTACACCTTC
CASSLGGRREGYTF
>.|TRBV5-1|TRBJ1-1|.
TGCGCCAGCAGCTTGGCCCCAAACAGGGCCAAGACTGAAGCTTTCTTT
CASSLAPNRAKTEAFF
>.|TRBV7-3|TRBJ2-2|.
TGTGCCAGCAGCTTTGTAGTCACCGGGGAGCTGTTTTTT
CASSFVVTGELFF
>.|TRBV7-6|TRBJ2-3|TRBD2
TGTGCCAGCAGCCCCGGTGTATCTAGCGGGATGAGGGCGGATACGCAGTATTTT
CASSPGVSSGMRADTQYF
>once|TRBV5-1|TRBJ2-3|TRBD2
TGCGCCAGCAGCTGGACGACTAGCGGGAGCAGGCCAGATACGCAGTATTTT
CASSWTTSGSRPDTQYF
>.|TRBV10-3|TRBJ2-1|.
TGTGCCATCAGTGAGCCTTTAAGCGGTTACGCCTACAATGAGCAGTTCTTC
CAISEPLSGYAYNEQFF
>.|TRBV7-9|TRBJ2-3|.
TGTGCCAGCAGCTTGGGACACACAGATACGCAGTATTTT
CASSLGHTDTQYF
>.|TRBV5-1|TRBJ2-7|TRBD1
TGCGCCAGCAGCTTAACCGGGACAGGGAAATTCTCCTACGAGCAGTACTTC
CASSLTGTGKFSYEQYF
>.|TRBV15|TRBJ2-1|TRBD2
TGTGCCACCAGCTCTTCACGACTAGCCTCGGATGAGCAGTTCTTC
CATSSSRLASDEQFF
>.|TRBV19|TRBJ1-1|TRBD1
TGTGCCAGTGCCGACAGGGGGTACACTGAAGCTTTCTTT
CASADRGYTEAFF